Listed below are T cell receptor beta chains from one sample, sequenced in a study of blood T cell repertoires in COVID-19. The assay was immunoSEQ multiplex PCR, and TCRdb's table has in-frame clones only and misses some. The sample has approximately 90,000 clones, roughly nine tenths seen once. The sample was peripheral blood. These receptors were collected from a man over 45 with acute or convalescent COVID-19. The CDR3 runs from the conserved cysteine through the conserved F or W. The D gene is left open where the match is weak. Not every row has a clone size; where given, it reads once, few, many or a size class.

v_call,d_call,clone_size,j_call,cdr3_nt,cdr3_aa
TRBV30,.,.,TRBJ1-1,TGTGCCTGGATCCGGTCGGGAGGAACTGAAGCTTTCTTT,CAWIRSGGTEAFF
TRBV7-8,.,.,TRBJ2-2,TGTGCCAGCAGCCGTAGAGGGGGGGACACCGGGGAGCTGTTTTTT,CASSRRGGDTGELFF
TRBV28,.,.,TRBJ1-3,TGTGCCAGTGGGGGGGGGTCTGGAAACACCATATATTTT,CASGGGSGNTIYF
TRBV6-5,.,.,TRBJ2-7,TGTGCCAGCGCAGCTGGAGGGTACGAGCAGTACTTC,CASAAGGYEQYF
TRBV19,.,.,TRBJ1-4,TGTGCCAGTAGTATAGTCAGGGCACCAGGTGAAAAACTGTTTTTT,CASSIVRAPGEKLFF
TRBV12-3/TRBV12-4,.,once,TRBJ2-3,TGTGCCAGCAGTTTTAGAGGAGTGGATACGCAGTATTTT,CASSFRGVDTQYF
TRBV6-5,.,.,TRBJ1-3,TGTGCCAGCAGTTACTCGCAGGGTTCTGGAAACACCATATATTTT,CASSYSQGSGNTIYF
TRBV10-3,TRBD1,.,TRBJ2-1,TGTGCCATCAGTGAGTCGGGAAGGGGGCTAGGGTACAATGAGCAGTTCTTC,CAISESGRGLGYNEQFF
TRBV6-5,.,.,TRBJ1-2,TGTGCCAGCACCCGGGCCCTGGAGGGCTATGGCTACACCTTC,CASTRALEGYGYTF
TRBV21-1,.,.,TRBJ2-6,TGTGCCAGCAGCAAATTAGGCAGGTTATTCTCTGGGGCCAACGTCCTGACTTTC,CASSKLGRLFSGANVLTF
TRBV5-8,.,.,TRBJ1-1,TGTGCCAGCAGCGCGAAAGCCCTGAAAGCTTTCTTT,CASSAKALKAFF
TRBV9,TRBD1,.,TRBJ1-2,TGTGCCAGCAGCGTAGCTTCAGGGGGCGCGGACTATGGCTACACCTTC,CASSVASGGADYGYTF
TRBV9,.,.,TRBJ2-3,TGTGCCAGCAGCCACCAAGTCAGGGCCACAGATACGCAGTATTTT,CASSHQVRATDTQYF
TRBV24-1,TRBD1,.,TRBJ1-2,TGTGCCACCAGTGACCGAGACAGGGCCCATGGCTACACCTTC,CATSDRDRAHGYTF
TRBV7-3,.,.,TRBJ1-5,TGTGCCAGCAGCACACAGGGAGCGGGCAATCAGCCCCAGCATTTT,CASSTQGAGNQPQHF
TRBV28,.,.,TRBJ1-1,TGTGCCAGCAGTGGGGCAGGGGCCGCCCACACTGAAGCTTTCTTT,CASSGAGAAHTEAFF
TRBV19,.,.,TRBJ1-2,TGTGCCAGTAGGACTTTTTTTCTAACAGGGACCGCCTATGGCTACACCTTC,CASRTFFLTGTAYGYTF
TRBV27,.,.,TRBJ2-3,TGTGCCAGCAGTTTAAGCCTAGCAACAGATACGCAGTATTTT,CASSLSLATDTQYF
TRBV7-3,.,once,TRBJ2-3,TGTGCCAGCAGTCAATTCGGGGGGCGGGTCACAGATACGCAGTATTTT,CASSQFGGRVTDTQYF
TRBV10-1,TRBD1,.,TRBJ1-2,TGCGCCAGCAGTGACCCGCAAACCCCGACAGGGGAAGGGTATGGCTACACCTTC,CASSDPQTPTGEGYGYTF
TRBV10-1,.,.,TRBJ1-5,TGCGCCAGCAGGGTGGCTTTCCGGGTCGGCAATCAGCCCCAGCATTTT,CASRVAFRVGNQPQHF
TRBV6-1,.,.,TRBJ1-1,TGTGCCAGCAGTGAATTTACGGACACACGGGCTTTCTTT,CASSEFTDTRAFF
TRBV7-8,TRBD1,.,TRBJ1-5,TGTGCCAGCAGCTCTGCCGGACAGGGGAGCAATCAGCCCCAGCATTTT,CASSSAGQGSNQPQHF
TRBV18,TRBD1,.,TRBJ2-4,TGTGCCAGCTCACCTGCCGGACAGGGGGTAATGAACATTCAGTACTTC,CASSPAGQGVMNIQYF
TRBV3-1/TRBV3-2,TRBD2,.,TRBJ2-3,TGTGCCAGCAGCCAACATCCCGGCGGTAGCGGGGGGCAGGGTACGCAGTATTTT,CASSQHPGGSGGQGTQYF
TRBV7-2,TRBD2,.,TRBJ2-3,TGTGCCAGCAGCTTAGGACTAGCGGGGTCAGGCACAGATACGCAGTATTTT,CASSLGLAGSGTDTQYF
TRBV5-1,.,.,TRBJ2-1,TGCGCCAGCAGCTTGAACGGCCTCGAGGTGGATGAGCAGTTCTTC,CASSLNGLEVDEQFF
TRBV5-6,.,.,TRBJ1-6,TGTGCCAGCAGCTTGGCCAGGGGATCCTTTGGGGAATCACCCCTCCACTTT,CASSLARGSFGESPLHF
TRBV6-5,.,.,TRBJ2-2,TGTGCCAGCAGTAGCGGAGGAAACACCGGGGAGCTGTTTTTT,CASSSGGNTGELFF
TRBV5-1,.,.,TRBJ1-2,TGCGCCAGCAGTACGGCAGGGGCAGTTAATGGCTACACCTTC,CASSTAGAVNGYTF
TRBV27,TRBD1,.,TRBJ1-1,TGTGCCAGCAGTATCCCGGGACAGGGGGCTTTAACTGAAGCTTTCTTT,CASSIPGQGALTEAFF
TRBV7-8,.,.,TRBJ1-2,TGTGCCAGCAGCTTAGTTGAGGGCTATGGCTACACCTTC,CASSLVEGYGYTF
TRBV4-2,.,.,TRBJ2-1,TGTGCCAGCAGCCAAGATCCGATGACGGCGGGACTCAAAAGCTCCTACAATGAGCAGTTCTTC,CASSQDPMTAGLKSSYNEQFF
TRBV21-1,.,.,TRBJ1-1,TGTGCCAGCAGCAAAGATCGCAGGAACACTGAAGCTTTCTTT,CASSKDRRNTEAFF
TRBV7-9,.,.,TRBJ1-6,TGTGCCAGCAGCTTAGAGACATTCTCCTATAATTCACCCCTCCACTTT,CASSLETFSYNSPLHF
TRBV11-2,TRBD2,.,TRBJ2-3,TGTGCCAGCAGCCGTTATAGCGGGGAGACAGATACGCAGTATTTT,CASSRYSGETDTQYF
TRBV11-2,TRBD1,.,TRBJ1-2,TGTGCCAGCAGCTTAGGGGGTGCGGGGACAGGGGGCGCGTATGGCTACACCTTC,CASSLGGAGTGGAYGYTF
TRBV30,.,.,TRBJ1-2,TGTGCCTATAGACAGTATAGAAGCTACACCTTC,CAYRQYRSYTF
TRBV14,TRBD2,.,TRBJ2-1,TGTGCCAGCAGCCCTTACCTCCTAGCGGGGAAGGAGAATGAGCAGTTCTTC,CASSPYLLAGKENEQFF
TRBV30,TRBD1,.,TRBJ1-2,TGTGCCTGGACCCAAAGAGGACAGGGGGATGGCTACACCTTC,CAWTQRGQGDGYTF
TRBV28,.,.,TRBJ1-2,TGTGCCACCACGTGGGAGCACGTCTACACCTTC,CATTWEHVYTF
TRBV10-3,TRBD2,.,TRBJ2-3,TGTGCCATCCAGACTAGCGTTGCGACAGATACGCAGTATTTT,CAIQTSVATDTQYF
TRBV6-6,.,.,TRBJ1-5,TGTGCCAGCAGTCCACGCCAGGACAATCAGCCCCAGCATTTT,CASSPRQDNQPQHF
TRBV25-1,.,.,TRBJ2-1,TGTGCCAGCAGTCCCGGGGGGCCCAATGAGCAGTTCTTC,CASSPGGPNEQFF